The 5 T cell receptor beta chains below were found in one sample sequenced in a study of T-cell memory formation after mild COVID-19. TCRdb fed the 5' RACE reads into MiXCR, producing one record per CDR3 protein. This table holds some 150,000 distinct CDR3 sequences, about 19% found once. The sequenced material came from PBMCs or a T cell subset sorted from them (not recorded which). These receptors all stem from an adult woman who had mild COVID-19 (a few samples of this study predate the infection). Cell type and time point are not known.

The rearrangement joins TRBV19 to TRBJ2-7; 10 bases are a match to TRBD2. The CDR3 totals 15 residues. CDR1 is LNHDA, CDR2 SQIVND, per germline (reference sequence). J was trimmed by 1 base and V by 5 bases; bases with no gene match: 5. The CDR3 bases are TGTGCCAGTAGTCCCGGGACTAGCGCTTCCTACGAGCAGTACTTC. Amino acid sequence: CASSPGTSASYEQYF.

This clonotype has just a few counts. The chain employs TRBV7-6 and TRBJ2-7; 10 nucleotides line up with TRBD2. Germline-derived CDR1 and CDR2 are SGHVS and FNYEAQ. Trimming at V came to 5 bases and at J to 1 base, leaving 5 bases not matched to a gene. The CDR3 is 15 amino acids. CDR3 bases: TGTGCCAGCAGCACCGCAGCGGGAGGGTCCTACGAGCAGTACTTC. Translation: CASSTAAGGSYEQYF.

The sample holds many counts of this clonotype. The genes are TRBV9 and TRBJ2-3; TRBD2 matches at 15 bases. Germline V gives CDR1 SGDLS, CDR2 YYNGEE. The CDR3 covers 19 residues. V was clipped by 0 bases and J by 5 bases; unmatched bases: 10. The CDR3 DNA reads TGTGCCAGCAGCGTAGCGCCCGGCCCGGGACTAGCGGGGGGAGATACGCAGTATTTT. Protein product: CASSVAPGPGLAGGDTQYF.

This clonotype was counted between two and nine times. The chain joins TRBV5-1 to TRBJ1-2; D unresolved. Germline CDR1 SGHRS, CDR2 YFSETQ. This CDR3 has 15 residues. V lost 4 bases to trimming and J lost 2 bases, with 15 bases between them. DNA of the CDR3: TGCGCCAGCAGCCCAGCGGGAGGCACCAACTATGGCTACACCTTC. Encoded protein: CASSPAGGTNYGYTF.

V gene TRBV7-8 combines with J gene TRBJ2-1; D remains ambiguous. CDR1 and CDR2 from the germline V gene are SGHVS and FQNEAQ. The V end lost 2 bases, the J end lost 8 bases, and 19 bases lay between the germline ends. This CDR3 has 16 residues. CDR3 in DNA: TGTGCCAGCAGCTTAATTCATCCTAGACTGGGCGATGAGCAGTTCTTC. Its translation is CASSLIHPRLGDEQFF.